Listed here is a single T cell receptor beta chain. This specimen comes from a study of blood T cell repertoires in COVID-19. Study details: Acute-phase and convalescent COVID-19 samples originated in the United States, Italy and Spain.

J was trimmed by 2 bases and V by 2 bases; bases with no gene match: 4. The CDR3 is 14 amino acids. Germline values: CDR1 SQVTM, CDR2 ANQGSEA. In the original workflow: Estimates of nucleated cell counts were drawn from the amplification of reference gene primers. Sequencing was performed with immunoSEQ multiplex PCR; in TCRdb, only in-frame clones are kept and a portion is missing. V and J calls and clone size are given by that table; D and trimming were obtained from the DNA. The sample contains about 96,000 clones, around 90% of which appear only once. In Seattle, patients joined the study during active infection and were tracked longitudinally.

This TCR came from a human donor with COVID-19, enrolled during active disease. The donor label of this sample is uncertain. V is TRBV29-1 and J is TRBJ2-7; 9 nucleotides agree with TRBD1. The source material was peripheral blood. CDR3 residues: CSVERQGVPYEQYF. The DNA of the CDR3 is TGCAGCGTTGAAAGACAGGGGGTGCCCTACGAGCAGTACTTC.